This TCR beta chain emerged from a study of T cells after yellow fever vaccination. Study observations and caveats: Booster samples showed a return of most primary-vaccination clones (roughly 96% CD4, approximately 88% CD8).

Generation of TCR cDNA used 5'RACE template switching (which added a universal primer site and UMIs). TCRdb re-analysed the 5' RACE reads in MiXCR, keeping a single row per CDR3 protein. The sample holds approximately 160,000 distinct CDR3 sequences, approximately 9.9% seen once. This clonotype has a handful of counts. Its antigen is unknown. CDR3 length: 15 amino acids. After removal of 5 bases from V and 4 bases from J, the junction contained 5 bases not matched to a gene. The rearrangement uses TRBV12-3 or TRBV12-4 and TRBJ2-2; 9 positions match TRBD1. The source of this sequence is a man between 18 and 29 years old who received the YFV17D yellow fever vaccine. Here the sequenced sample was CD8+ T cells sorted from PBMCs, taken 45 days after the yellow fever booster vaccination. The CDR3 region is CASSLQGASTGELFF. The CDR3 DNA reads as TGTGCCAGCAGTCTACAGGGGGCGAGCACCGGGGAGCTGTTTTTT.